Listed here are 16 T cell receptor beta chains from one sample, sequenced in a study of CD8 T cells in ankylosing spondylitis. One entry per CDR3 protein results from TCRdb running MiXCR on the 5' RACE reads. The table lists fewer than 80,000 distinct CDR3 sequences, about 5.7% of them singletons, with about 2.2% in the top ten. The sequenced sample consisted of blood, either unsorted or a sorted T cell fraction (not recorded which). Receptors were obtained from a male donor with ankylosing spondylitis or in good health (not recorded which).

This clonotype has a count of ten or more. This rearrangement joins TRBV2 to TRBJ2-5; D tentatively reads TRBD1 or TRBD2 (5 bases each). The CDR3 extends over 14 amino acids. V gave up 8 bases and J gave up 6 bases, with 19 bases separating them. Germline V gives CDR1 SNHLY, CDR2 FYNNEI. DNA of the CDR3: TGTGCCAGCCTCCTCATGGGGTCGGGGCAGACCCAGTACTTC. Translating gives CASLLMGSGQTQYF.

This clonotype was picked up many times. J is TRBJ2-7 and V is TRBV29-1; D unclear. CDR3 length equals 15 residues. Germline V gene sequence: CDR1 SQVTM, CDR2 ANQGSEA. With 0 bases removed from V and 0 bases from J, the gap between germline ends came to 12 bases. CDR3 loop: CSVEDRAYSSYEQYF. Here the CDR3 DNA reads TGCAGCGTTGAAGATAGGGCTTATAGCTCCTACGAGCAGTACTTC.

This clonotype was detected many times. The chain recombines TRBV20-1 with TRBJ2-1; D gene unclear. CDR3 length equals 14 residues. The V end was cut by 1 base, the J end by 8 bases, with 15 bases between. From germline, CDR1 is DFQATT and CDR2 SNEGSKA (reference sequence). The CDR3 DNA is TGCAGTGCTAGAGGAGGCACACAAGGCGATGAGCAGTTCTTC. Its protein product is CSARGGTQGDEQFF.

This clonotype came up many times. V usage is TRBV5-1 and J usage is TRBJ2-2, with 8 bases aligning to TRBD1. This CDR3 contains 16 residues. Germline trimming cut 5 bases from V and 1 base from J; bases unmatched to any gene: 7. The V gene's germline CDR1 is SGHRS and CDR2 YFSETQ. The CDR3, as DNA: TGCGCCAGCAGTTTCCTTGGACAGGGGAACACCGGGGAGCTGTTTTTT. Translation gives CASSFLGQGNTGELFF.

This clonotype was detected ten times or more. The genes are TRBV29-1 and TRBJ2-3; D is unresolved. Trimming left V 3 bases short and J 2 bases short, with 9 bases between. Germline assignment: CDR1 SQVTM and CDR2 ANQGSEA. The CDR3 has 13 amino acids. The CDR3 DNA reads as TGCAGCGTTGAGAGCCAGGACACAGATACGCAGTATTTT. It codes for CSVESQDTDTQYF.

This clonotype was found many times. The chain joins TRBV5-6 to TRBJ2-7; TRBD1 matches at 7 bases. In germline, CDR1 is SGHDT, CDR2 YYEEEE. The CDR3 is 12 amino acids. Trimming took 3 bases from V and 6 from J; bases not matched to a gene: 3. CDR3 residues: CASSSNRGEQYF. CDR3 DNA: TGTGCCAGCAGCTCAAACAGGGGCGAGCAGTACTTC.

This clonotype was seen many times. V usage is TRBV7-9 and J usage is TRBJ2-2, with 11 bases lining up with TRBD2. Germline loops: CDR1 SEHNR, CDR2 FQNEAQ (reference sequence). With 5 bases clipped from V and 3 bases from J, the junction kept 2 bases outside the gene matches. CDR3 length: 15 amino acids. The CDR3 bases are TGTGCCAGCAGCGCGACTAGCGGGGACACCGGGGAGCTGTTTTTT. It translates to CASSATSGDTGELFF.

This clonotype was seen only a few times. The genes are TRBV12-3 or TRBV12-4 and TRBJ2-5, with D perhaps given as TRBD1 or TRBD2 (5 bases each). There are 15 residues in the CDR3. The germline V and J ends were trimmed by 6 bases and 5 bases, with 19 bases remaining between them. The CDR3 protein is CASSIDSGLRETQYF. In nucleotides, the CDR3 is TGTGCCAGCAGCATCGACTCGGGGCTCAGGGAGACCCAGTACTTC.

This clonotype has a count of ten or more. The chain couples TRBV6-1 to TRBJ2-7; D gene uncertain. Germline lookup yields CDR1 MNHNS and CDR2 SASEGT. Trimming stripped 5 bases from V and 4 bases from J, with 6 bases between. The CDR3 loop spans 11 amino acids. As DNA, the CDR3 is TGTGCCAGCAGTCGGGTGTACGAGCAGTACTTC. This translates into CASSRVYEQYF.

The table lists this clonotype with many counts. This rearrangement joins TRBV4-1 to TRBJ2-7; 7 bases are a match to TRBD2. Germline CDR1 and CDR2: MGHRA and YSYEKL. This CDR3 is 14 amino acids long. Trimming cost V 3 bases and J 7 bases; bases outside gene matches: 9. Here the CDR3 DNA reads TGCGCCAGCAGCCAGCCACTGAACGGGAGGGAGCAGTACTTC. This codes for CASSQPLNGREQYF.

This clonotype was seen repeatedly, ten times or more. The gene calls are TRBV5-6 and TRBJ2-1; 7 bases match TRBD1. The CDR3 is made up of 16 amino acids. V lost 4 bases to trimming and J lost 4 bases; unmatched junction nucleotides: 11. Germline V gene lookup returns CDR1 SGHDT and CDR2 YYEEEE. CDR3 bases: TGTGCCAGCAGCACCCTACAGGGGCTAATGTACAATGAGCAGTTCTTC. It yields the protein CASSTLQGLMYNEQFF.

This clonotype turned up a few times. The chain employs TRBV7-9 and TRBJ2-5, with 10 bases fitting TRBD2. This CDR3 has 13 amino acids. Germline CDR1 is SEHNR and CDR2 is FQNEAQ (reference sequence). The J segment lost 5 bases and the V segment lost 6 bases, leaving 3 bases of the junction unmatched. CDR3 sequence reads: CASSASGSETQYF. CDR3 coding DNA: TGTGCCAGCAGTGCTAGCGGGAGTGAGACCCAGTACTTC.

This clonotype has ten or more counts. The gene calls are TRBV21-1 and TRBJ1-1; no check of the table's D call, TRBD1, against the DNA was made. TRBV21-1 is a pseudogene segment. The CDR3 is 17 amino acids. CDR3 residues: CASSKRGCGSPNTEAFF. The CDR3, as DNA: TGTGCCAGCAGCAAAAGGGGCTGTGGTTCGCCGAACACTGAAGCTTTCTTT.

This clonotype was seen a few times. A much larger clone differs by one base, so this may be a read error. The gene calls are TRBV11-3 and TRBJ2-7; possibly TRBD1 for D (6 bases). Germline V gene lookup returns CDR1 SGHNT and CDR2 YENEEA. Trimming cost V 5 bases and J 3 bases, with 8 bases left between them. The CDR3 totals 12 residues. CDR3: CASSMDSYEQYF. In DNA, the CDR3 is TGTGCCAGCAGCATGGACAGCTACGAGCAGTACTTC. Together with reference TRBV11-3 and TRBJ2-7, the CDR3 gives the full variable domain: EAGVVQSPRYKIIEKKQPVAFWCNPISGHNTLYWYLQNLGQGPELLIRYENEEAVDDSQLPKDRFSAERLKGVDSTLKIQPAELGDSAVYLCASSMDSYEQYFGPGTRLTVT.

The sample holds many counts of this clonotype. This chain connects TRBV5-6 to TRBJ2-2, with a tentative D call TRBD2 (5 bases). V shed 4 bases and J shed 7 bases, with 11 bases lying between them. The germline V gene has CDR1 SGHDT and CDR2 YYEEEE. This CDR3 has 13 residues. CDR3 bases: TGTGCCAGCAGCCTCAGAGAGGGCGGGGAGCTGTTTTTT. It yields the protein CASSLREGGELFF.

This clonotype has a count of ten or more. The CDR3 here is CASSPGLAALVGDYNEQFF. DNA of the CDR3: TGCGCCAGCAGTCCAGGACTAGCCGCTTTAGTCGGGGACTACAATGAGCAGTTCTTC. V usage is TRBV5-1 and J usage is TRBJ2-1; 8 bases align to TRBD2. Germline V CDR1 and CDR2: SGHRS, YFSETQ. The V and J ends lost 5 bases and 3 bases, in that order; junction bases with no gene match: 19. The CDR3 runs to 19 residues.